This entry lists 24 T cell receptor beta chains sequenced from one sample in a study of blood T cell repertoires in COVID-19. TCRdb's table, derived via immunoSEQ multiplex PCR, lists solely in-frame clones and lacks some. The repertoire holds some 190,000 clones, with roughly 88% as singletons. Source material: peripheral blood. The receptors here all came from an elderly man with COVID-19, enrolled during active disease.

The chain links TRBV13 to TRBJ1-3; D gene uncertain. The germline CDR1 and CDR2 sequences are PRHDT and FYEKMQ (reference sequence). Between the trimmed V and J ends, which lost 1 base and 4 bases, there was a span of 14 bases. CDR3 length: 16 residues. Here the CDR3 DNA reads TGTGCCAGCAGCTTAGCAGGCGCCCTCTCCGGAAACACCATATATTTT. Translating gives CASSLAGALSGNTIYF.

The CDR3 loop reads CASSVGRDTEKLFF. For the CDR3, the DNA is TGTGCCAGCAGCGTAGGTAGGGACACCGAAAAACTGTTTTTT. V usage is TRBV9 and J usage is TRBJ1-4; a weak D match, TRBD1 (6 bases). The germline V gene has CDR1 SGDLS and CDR2 YYNGEE. This CDR3 comprises 14 residues. Trimming cost V 0 bases and J 8 bases, with 11 bases left between them.

CDR3 loop: CASSSYSNYGYTF. The DNA of the CDR3 is TGTGCCAGCAGTTCCTATTCTAACTATGGCTACACCTTC. V and J are TRBV6-2 or TRBV6-3 and TRBJ1-2; D is unresolved. Germline V gene lookup returns CDR1 MNHEY and CDR2 SVGEGT. Trimming took off 4 bases at V and 0 bases at J, with 6 bases between the two ends. The CDR3 runs to 13 residues.

V usage is TRBV6-5 and J usage is TRBJ1-5; D may be TRBD1 (6 bases). This CDR3 has 16 residues. The V end lost 3 bases, the J end lost 7 bases, and 19 bases lay between the germline ends. The germline CDR1 and CDR2 sequences are MNHEY and SVGAGI. CDR3 nucleotides: TGTGCCAGCAGTTATGATCTCAGGGGCGCTTACCAGCCCCAGCATTTT. It specifies CASSYDLRGAYQPQHF.

The rearrangement links TRBV6-5 to TRBJ1-1; weak D call: TRBD1 (6 bases). The ends were cut back, 6 bases at V and 5 bases at J, with 16 bases in the middle. Germline CDR1 reads MNHEY; CDR2 reads SVGAGI. The CDR3 length is 14 residues. The CDR3 region has the DNA TGTGCCAGCAGCAGAACAGGGTGGGGGACTGAAGCTTTCTTT. Encoded protein: CASSRTGWGTEAFF.

This sequence joins TRBV4-1 and TRBJ2-7, with D possibly TRBD1 on 7 matching bases. The CDR3 covers 16 residues. V lost 0 bases and J 3 bases, leaving 15 bases between the germline ends. Germline V gene lookup returns CDR1 MGHRA and CDR2 YSYEKL. Written as DNA, the CDR3 is TGCGCCAGCAGCCAAGACCCCCACAGGGGAGGCTACGAGCAGTACTTC. Its protein is CASSQDPHRGGYEQYF.

V and J are TRBV10-3 and TRBJ2-3, with D possibly being TRBD1 (6 bases). V gave up 3 bases and J gave up 3 bases, with 13 bases separating them. The CDR3 sequence is 15 residues long. Germline V lookup: CDR1 ENHRY, CDR2 SYGVKD. CDR3 sequence: CAISDGGSTTDTQYF. As DNA, the CDR3 is TGTGCCATCAGTGATGGGGGCAGTACTACAGATACGCAGTATTTT.

The V gene is TRBV5-1, the J gene TRBJ2-7; D remains ambiguous. Germline-derived CDR1 and CDR2 are SGHRS and YFSETQ. The CDR3 runs 14 residues. The V end was cut by 2 bases, the J end by 0 bases, with 9 bases between. The CDR3 sequence is CASSFTPGSYEQYF. DNA for the CDR3: TGCGCCAGCAGCTTCACCCCAGGCTCCTACGAGCAGTACTTC.

The chain links TRBV6-5 to TRBJ1-3; no clear D gene. Germline V lookup: CDR1 MNHEY, CDR2 SVGAGI. This CDR3 has 14 amino acids. V dropped 6 bases and J dropped 0 bases, with 9 bases sitting between them. The CDR3 coding sequence is TGTGCCAGCAGGCCCCGGGACTCTGGAAACACCATATATTTT. Protein product: CASRPRDSGNTIYF.

This chain joins TRBV5-4 and TRBJ1-2, with 7 bases aligning to TRBD1. Looked up from germline, CDR1 is SGHNT and CDR2 is YYREEE (reference sequence). There are 12 residues in the CDR3. Germline trimming cut 4 bases from V and 5 bases from J; bases unmatched to any gene: 2. As DNA, the CDR3 is TGTGCCAGCAGCCCGGGACAGTATGGCTACACCTTC. This codes for CASSPGQYGYTF.

The genes are TRBV11-3 and TRBJ2-5; TRBD2 agrees at 8 bases. This CDR3 is 17 amino acids long. Germline-derived CDR1 and CDR2 are SGHNT and YENEEA. Trimming cost V 0 bases and J 1 base; bases outside gene matches: 7. The CDR3 loop reads CASSLEGGGGPQETQYF. DNA of the CDR3: TGTGCCAGCAGCTTAGAGGGGGGCGGGGGGCCCCAAGAGACCCAGTACTTC.

This chain connects TRBV7-9 to TRBJ2-2; D might be TRBD2 (6 bases). This CDR3 contains 15 residues. Trimming took off 1 base at V and 1 base at J, with 7 bases between the two ends. The V gene's germline CDR1 is SEHNR and CDR2 FQNEAQ (reference sequence). CDR3 in DNA: TGTGCCAGCAGCTTAGGACTAGTGAACACCGGGGAGCTGTTTTTT. Protein sequence: CASSLGLVNTGELFF.

Note on this clone: The sample contains more than one DNA sequence encoding this CDR3. The chain recombines TRBV6-2 or TRBV6-3 with TRBJ1-1; tentatively, D is TRBD1 (5 bases). The CDR3 runs to 13 residues. In germline, CDR1 is MNHEY, CDR2 SVGEGT. Trimming stripped 2 bases from V and 5 bases from J, with 9 bases between. CDR3 in DNA: TGTGCCAGCAGTTACGGTAGGGGAACTGAAGCTTTCTTT. Translation: CASSYGRGTEAFF.

This chain uses TRBV20-1 with TRBJ2-3, with 9 bases that match TRBD2. The ends lost 3 bases at V and 1 base at J; junction bases unmatched: 11. The CDR3 totals 17 residues. Germline V gene lookup returns CDR1 DFQATT and CDR2 SNEGSKA (reference sequence). CDR3 protein: CSASPLAGGRGTDTQYF. CDR3 coding DNA: TGCAGTGCTAGTCCCCTGGCGGGGGGGAGGGGCACAGATACGCAGTATTTT.

Worth noting for this clone: The same CDR3 is also encoded by other DNA sequences in this sample. The rearrangement joins TRBV5-1 to TRBJ2-7, with D possibly being TRBD1 (6 bases). CDR1 and CDR2 (germline): SGHRS, YFSETQ. The CDR3 runs 13 residues. V shed 1 base and J shed 4 bases, with 9 bases lying between them. The CDR3 bases are TGCGCCAGCAGCTTGCAGGGGTCATACGAGCAGTACTTC. Its translation: CASSLQGSYEQYF.

CDR3 loop: CASSQDHPGGSYEQYF. CDR3 DNA: TGTGCCAGCAGCCAAGATCACCCAGGGGGATCCTACGAGCAGTACTTC. V is TRBV4-2 and J is TRBJ2-7; TRBD1 matches at 7 bases. Trimming took 0 bases from V and 1 from J; bases not matched to a gene: 6. The CDR3 covers 16 residues. Germline lookup yields CDR1 LGHNA and CDR2 YNFKEQ.

The chain links TRBV6-5 to TRBJ2-1; D is ambiguous. The CDR3 runs to 13 residues. Germline CDR1 MNHEY, CDR2 SVGAGI. Between the trimmed V and J ends, which lost 5 bases and 6 bases, there was a span of 11 bases. CDR3: CASSPSYFNEQFF. The CDR3 DNA sequence: TGTGCCAGCAGTCCGAGCTACTTCAATGAGCAGTTCTTC.

This chain joins TRBV2 and TRBJ2-1, with TRBD1 matching 8 bases. J gave up 3 bases and V 2 bases, and 3 bases lay outside the gene matches. Germline V lookup: CDR1 SNHLY, CDR2 FYNNEI. The CDR3 extends over 15 amino acids. Written as DNA, the CDR3 is TGTGCCAGCAGTGAACAGGGGGCTCTCTACAATGAGCAGTTCTTC. Amino acid sequence: CASSEQGALYNEQFF.

J is TRBJ2-5 and V is TRBV7-8; TRBD1 might be the D (6 bases). V was shortened by 5 bases and J by 5 bases, with 15 bases between the two germline ends. Looked up from germline, CDR1 is SGHVS and CDR2 is FQNEAQ. This CDR3 comprises 14 residues. In nucleotides, the CDR3 is TGTGCCAGCAGCGTAACAGGGAATTGGGAGACCCAGTACTTC. Its translation: CASSVTGNWETQYF.

The J gene is TRBJ2-1, the V gene TRBV7-7; D remains ambiguous. The V end was cut by 5 bases, the J end by 5 bases, with 10 bases between. The CDR3 is made up of 13 amino acids. CDR1 is SSHAT and CDR2 is FNYEAQ in the germline V gene (reference sequence). CDR3 sequence: CASSPGGNNEQFF. The CDR3 region has the DNA TGTGCCAGCAGCCCTGGCGGAAACAATGAGCAGTTCTTC.

The V and J genes are TRBV3-1 (or the pseudogene TRBV3-2) and TRBJ2-2; TRBD1 aligns across 11 bases. V trimming: 4 bases; J trimming: 4 bases; junction bases outside the gene matches: 2. Germline assignment: CDR1 LGHDT and CDR2 YNNKEL (reference sequence). The CDR3 has 15 amino acids. CDR3 residues: CASSRGTGGTGELFF. The DNA of the CDR3 is TGTGCCAGCAGCCGCGGGACAGGGGGCACCGGGGAGCTGTTTTTT.

This clone has a single count. V gene TRBV7-6 combines with J gene TRBJ2-1, with a possible D match to TRBD1 (5 bases). The CDR3 has 15 amino acids. The germline gives CDR1 SGHVS, CDR2 FNYEAQ. Trimming removed 2 bases from V and 2 bases from J, with 10 bases in between. The CDR3 protein is CASSLSEGAYNEQFF. CDR3 nucleotide sequence: TGTGCCAGCAGCTTATCTGAAGGGGCCTACAATGAGCAGTTCTTC.

This sequence joins TRBV6-1 and TRBJ2-7, with 11 positions matching TRBD1. CDR3 size: 16 residues. V was pared by 4 bases and J by 3 bases, with 8 bases of the junction left unmatched. Germline V gene data show CDR1 as MNHNS and CDR2 as SASEGT. The CDR3 region is CASSGSVGTGGYEQYF. In DNA, the CDR3 is TGTGCCAGCAGTGGAAGCGTCGGGACAGGGGGCTACGAGCAGTACTTC.

The chain recombines TRBV5-1 with TRBJ2-5; perhaps TRBD2 as D (7 bases). Per the germline V gene, CDR1 is SGHRS and CDR2 is YFSETQ. V shed 1 base and J shed 3 bases, with 13 bases lying between them. CDR3 length: 15 residues. The CDR3 sequence: CASSLYGGREETQYF. In DNA, the CDR3 is TGCGCCAGCAGCTTGTACGGGGGGCGGGAAGAGACCCAGTACTTC.